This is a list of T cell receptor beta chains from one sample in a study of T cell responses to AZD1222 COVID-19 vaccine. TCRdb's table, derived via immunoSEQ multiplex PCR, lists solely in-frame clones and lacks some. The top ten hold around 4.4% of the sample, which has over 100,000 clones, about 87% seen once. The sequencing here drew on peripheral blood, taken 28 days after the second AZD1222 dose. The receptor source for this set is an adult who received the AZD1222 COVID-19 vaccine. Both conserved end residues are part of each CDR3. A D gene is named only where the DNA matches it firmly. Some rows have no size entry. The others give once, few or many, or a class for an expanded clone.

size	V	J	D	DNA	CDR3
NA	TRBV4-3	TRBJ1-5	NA	TGCGCCAGCAGCCTTAGGTCAGAAGATCAGCCCCAGCATTTT	CASSLRSEDQPQHF
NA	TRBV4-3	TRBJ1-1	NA	TGCGCCAGCAGCCAAGTAAACAGGGAGACTGAAGCTTTCTTT	CASSQVNRETEAFF
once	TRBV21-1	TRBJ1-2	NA	TGTGCCAGCTTTAGATGGATCTATGGCTACACCTTC	CASFRWIYGYTF
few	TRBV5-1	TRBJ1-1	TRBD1	TGCGCCAGCAGCGGGACAGGGGGCGGTGAAGCTTTCTTT	CASSGTGGGEAFF
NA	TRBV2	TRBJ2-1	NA	TGTGCCAGCCACAATGAGCAGTTCTTC	CASHNEQFF
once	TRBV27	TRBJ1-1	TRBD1	TGTGCCAGCAGTTCGACAGGGGGGCGGAATACTGAAGCTTTCTTT	CASSSTGGRNTEAFF
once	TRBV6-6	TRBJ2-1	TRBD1	TGTGCCAGCAGTTTGACAGGGGACAATGAGCAGTTCTTC	CASSLTGDNEQFF
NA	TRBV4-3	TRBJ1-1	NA	TGCGCCAGCAGCCAAAAGGACAGTCGAAGGACTGAAGCTTTCTTT	CASSQKDSRRTEAFF
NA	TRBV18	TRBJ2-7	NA	TGTGCCAGCTCACCACCGGGACCTGGGGATTCCGAGCAGTACTTC	CASSPPGPGDSEQYF
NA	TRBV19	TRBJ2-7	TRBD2	TGTGCCAGTAGCCCGACTAGCCGACGCTACGAGCAGTACTTC	CASSPTSRRYEQYF
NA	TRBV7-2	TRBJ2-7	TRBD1	TGTGCCAGCAGCCCCAGACAGGGGAGTAACGAGCAGTACTTC	CASSPRQGSNEQYF
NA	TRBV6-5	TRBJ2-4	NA	TGTGCCAGCAGTTACACGGTTGACCTAGCCAAAAACATTCAGTACTTC	CASSYTVDLAKNIQYF
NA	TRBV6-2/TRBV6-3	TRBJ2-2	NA	TGTGCCAGCAGTTACGGGGGCGGCACCGGGGAGCTGTTTTTT	CASSYGGGTGELFF
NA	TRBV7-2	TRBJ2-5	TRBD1	TGTGCCAGCAGCCTCAGGGGGACAGGGGGCATCAGAGAGACCCAGTACTTC	CASSLRGTGGIRETQYF
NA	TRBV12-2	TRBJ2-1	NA	TGTGCAAGTCGCTTAGGGTTGGTGGGCGCGGTTCCCTACAATGAGCAGTTCTTC	CASRLGLVGAVPYNEQFF
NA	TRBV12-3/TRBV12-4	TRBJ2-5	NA	TGTGCCAGCAGTTTCGGGATAGGGACCCAGTACTTC	CASSFGIGTQYF
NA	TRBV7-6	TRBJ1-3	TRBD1	TGTGCCAGCAGCTTAGGGACAGGGGGCTCCGCCGGTGGAAACACCATATATTTT	CASSLGTGGSAGGNTIYF
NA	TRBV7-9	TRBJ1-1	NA	TGTGCCAGCAGCCGCGACAGTCTTGAGACTGAAGCTTTCTTT	CASSRDSLETEAFF
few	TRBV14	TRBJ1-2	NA	TGTGCCAGCAGCCGGGGATCGGGCCGGCCTCCTCTTCTCTATGGCTACACCTTC	CASSRGSGRPPLLYGYTF
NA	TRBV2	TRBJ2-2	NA	TGTGCCAGCGCCCCAAGCGGGACAAACACCGGGGAGCTGTTTTTT	CASAPSGTNTGELFF
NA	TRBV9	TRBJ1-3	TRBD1	TGTGCCAGCAGCTCGGGACAGGGAGGAAACACCATATATTTT	CASSSGQGGNTIYF
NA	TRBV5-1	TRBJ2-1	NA	TGCGCCAGCAGCTTGGTTATACGGGACAAGCACTACAATGAGCAGTTCTTC	CASSLVIRDKHYNEQFF
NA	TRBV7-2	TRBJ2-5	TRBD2	TGTGCCAGCAGCCATGGACTAGCACTGGTCCAAGAGACCCAGTACTTC	CASSHGLALVQETQYF
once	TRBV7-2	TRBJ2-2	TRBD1	TGTGCCAGCAGCTTCCCGGGACAGTCCGCGAACACCGGGGAGCTGTTTTTT	CASSFPGQSANTGELFF
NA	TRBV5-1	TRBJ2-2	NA	TGCGCCAGCAGCTTGGGAGGAACGAACACCGGGGAGCTGTTTTTT	CASSLGGTNTGELFF
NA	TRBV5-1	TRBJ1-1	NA	TGCGCCAGCAGCCTAGAGGGGGGCACTGAAGCTTTCTTT	CASSLEGGTEAFF
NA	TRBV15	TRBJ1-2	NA	TGTGCCACCAGCAGAGATATGGAAAAGGGCTATGGCTACACCTTC	CATSRDMEKGYGYTF
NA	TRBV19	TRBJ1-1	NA	TGTGCCAGTAGAGTGGGGGGAACTAGGGCTTTCTTT	CASRVGGTRAFF
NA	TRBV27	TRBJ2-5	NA	TGTGCCAGCAGTTTGCGGCTCTGGGAGACCCAGTACTTC	CASSLRLWETQYF
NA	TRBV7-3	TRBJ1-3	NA	TGTGCCAGCAGCTTAAGTACTGCTGGAAACACCATATATTTT	CASSLSTAGNTIYF
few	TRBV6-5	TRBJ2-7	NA	TGTGCCAGCAACAGAGGGGAGCAGTACTTC	CASNRGEQYF
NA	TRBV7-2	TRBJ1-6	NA	TGTGCCAGCAGCTCGGACTTCTTGGGTTCACCCCTCCACTTT	CASSSDFLGSPLHF
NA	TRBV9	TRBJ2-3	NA	TGTGCCAGCAGCGTAGGGGGTCTCCCCACAGATACGCAGTATTTT	CASSVGGLPTDTQYF
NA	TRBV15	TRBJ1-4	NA	TGTGCCACCAGCAGAGAGGGGGAAAAACTGTTTTTT	CATSREGEKLFF